This is a list of T cell receptor beta chains from one sample in a study of T cell changes during pregnancy in multiple sclerosis. Assay: immunoSEQ multiplex PCR; the TCRdb copy retains only in-frame clones and omits some. The sample lists tens of thousands of clones; 91% were seen once. The material sequenced was peripheral blood, taken in the second trimester of pregnancy. These receptors came from a female donor with multiple sclerosis, enrolled in a pregnancy study. Each CDR3 is given with its conserved first and last residue. A D gene is named only where the DNA matches it firmly. Part of the rows lack a size; the others show once, few, many or a class for expanded clones.

abundance: .
v_gene: TRBV7-3
d_gene: .
j_gene: TRBJ2-6
CDR3nt: TGTGCCAGCAGCTTAAGGGGCCTCTCTGGGGCCAACGTCCTGACTTTC
CDR3aa: CASSLRGLSGANVLTF

abundance: .
v_gene: TRBV19
d_gene: TRBD2
j_gene: TRBJ2-4
CDR3nt: TGTGCCAGTAGTCCCGTGCGGGCGGGGGAAGCCAAAAACATTCAGTACTTC
CDR3aa: CASSPVRAGEAKNIQYF

abundance: .
v_gene: TRBV4-2
d_gene: .
j_gene: TRBJ2-1
CDR3nt: TGTGCCAGCAGCCAAGGGCACGGGCGGGGCTCCTACAATGAGCAGTTCTTC
CDR3aa: CASSQGHGRGSYNEQFF

abundance: .
v_gene: TRBV4-2
d_gene: .
j_gene: TRBJ1-2
CDR3nt: TGTGCCAGCACCCGGGGGGGCCTCCAGAGCTACACCTTC
CDR3aa: CASTRGGLQSYTF

abundance: .
v_gene: TRBV5-4
d_gene: .
j_gene: TRBJ2-2
CDR3nt: TGTGCCAGCAGCCAAGAAAACAGGGCGGGGGACACCGGGGAGCTGTTTTTT
CDR3aa: CASSQENRAGDTGELFF

abundance: .
v_gene: TRBV19
d_gene: .
j_gene: TRBJ2-5
CDR3nt: TGTGCCAGTAGCGGAGAAGGACAGCCGAAGACCCAGTACTTC
CDR3aa: CASSGEGQPKTQYF

abundance: .
v_gene: TRBV5-4
d_gene: .
j_gene: TRBJ1-6
CDR3nt: TGTGCCAGCAGCTTAGGGGGAGGGGACAATTCACCCCTCCACTTT
CDR3aa: CASSLGGGDNSPLHF

abundance: .
v_gene: TRBV15
d_gene: TRBD1
j_gene: TRBJ1-6
CDR3nt: TGTGCCACCAGCGGGCGGACAGGGACCAATTCACCCCTCCACTTT
CDR3aa: CATSGRTGTNSPLHF

abundance: .
v_gene: TRBV2
d_gene: .
j_gene: TRBJ2-1
CDR3nt: TGTGCCGGGGCAGGGGACCATGAGCAGTTCTTC
CDR3aa: CAGAGDHEQFF

abundance: .
v_gene: TRBV14
d_gene: TRBD1
j_gene: TRBJ2-7
CDR3nt: TGTGCCAGCAGCCAAGTATACAGGGGGTCCTACGAGCAGTACTTC
CDR3aa: CASSQVYRGSYEQYF

abundance: .
v_gene: TRBV4-3
d_gene: .
j_gene: TRBJ2-7
CDR3nt: TGCGCCAGCAGCCAAGATAGCGACTCCTACGAGCAGTACTTC
CDR3aa: CASSQDSDSYEQYF

abundance: .
v_gene: TRBV11-2
d_gene: TRBD2
j_gene: TRBJ2-2
CDR3nt: TGTGCCAGCAGCTTAAGGGGAGGGATACTAGCGAACACCGGGGAGCTGTTTTTT
CDR3aa: CASSLRGGILANTGELFF

abundance: few
v_gene: TRBV19
d_gene: .
j_gene: TRBJ1-5
CDR3nt: TGTGCCAGTAGTTCCCTTAATCAGCCCCAGCATTTT
CDR3aa: CASSSLNQPQHF

abundance: .
v_gene: TRBV7-3
d_gene: TRBD1
j_gene: TRBJ1-1
CDR3nt: TGTGCCAGCAGCCTCTCGACAGGGCCGAACACTGAAGCTTTCTTT
CDR3aa: CASSLSTGPNTEAFF

abundance: .
v_gene: TRBV10-3
d_gene: TRBD1
j_gene: TRBJ1-2
CDR3nt: TGTGCCATCAGTGACGAGGGACAGTACCTAAACTATGGCTACACCTTC
CDR3aa: CAISDEGQYLNYGYTF

abundance: .
v_gene: TRBV7-3
d_gene: TRBD2
j_gene: TRBJ2-3
CDR3nt: TGTGCCAGCAGCCCCTACCGGGGGGGTTTTGGTACGCAGTATTTT
CDR3aa: CASSPYRGGFGTQYF

abundance: .
v_gene: TRBV27
d_gene: .
j_gene: TRBJ1-4
CDR3nt: TGTGCCAGCAGTCAGGGTGATGAAAAACTGTTTTTT
CDR3aa: CASSQGDEKLFF

abundance: .
v_gene: TRBV18
d_gene: .
j_gene: TRBJ1-4
CDR3nt: TGTGCCAGCTCACCAAAAGGGAGTAATGAAAAACTGTTTTTT
CDR3aa: CASSPKGSNEKLFF

abundance: once
v_gene: TRBV5-1
d_gene: .
j_gene: TRBJ2-1
CDR3nt: TGCGCCAGCAGCTTGGGGGCGGCGGGCCATGTGGGTGAGCAGTTCTTC
CDR3aa: CASSLGAAGHVGEQFF

abundance: .
v_gene: TRBV9
d_gene: .
j_gene: TRBJ2-7
CDR3nt: TGTGCCAGCAGCGTAGGGGGCGGGGGCCCGTACGAGCAGTACTTC
CDR3aa: CASSVGGGGPYEQYF